Sequencing of this TCR beta chain was carried out in a study of T cells in Graves' hyperthyroidism and ophthalmopathy. Study-wide results and caveats: Peripheral blood also featured most of the thyroid clonotypes expanded above 0.001.

Amplification targeted TCR beta CDR3 regions from RNA transcripts. An initial round of RT-PCR targeting the TCR CDR3 relied on the HTBI primer set. TCRdb re-derived calls from the multiplex PCR reads in MiXCR, one entry per CDR3 protein. This table holds fewer than 750,000 distinct CDR3 sequences, around 45% found once. The CDR3 extends over 13 amino acids. Germline assignment: CDR1 DFQATT and CDR2 SNEGSKA (reference sequence). The junction had 5 bases not matched to a gene; V was cut back by 8 bases and J by 1 base. It was uncontrolled infection, other autoimmune disease, pregnancy or lactation that excluded patients. This clonotype was recorded many times. What it binds is not known.

The receptor was derived from a woman aged 18-30 years with Graves' hyperthyroidism. This chain links TRBV20-1 with TRBJ2-7, with 10 nucleotides matching TRBD2. The sample taken for sequencing was peripheral blood or thyroid tissue (not recorded which). The DNA of the CDR3 is TGCAGTAGAAGACTAGCGGGTTCCTACGAGCAGTACTTC. This gives the protein CSRRLAGSYEQYF.